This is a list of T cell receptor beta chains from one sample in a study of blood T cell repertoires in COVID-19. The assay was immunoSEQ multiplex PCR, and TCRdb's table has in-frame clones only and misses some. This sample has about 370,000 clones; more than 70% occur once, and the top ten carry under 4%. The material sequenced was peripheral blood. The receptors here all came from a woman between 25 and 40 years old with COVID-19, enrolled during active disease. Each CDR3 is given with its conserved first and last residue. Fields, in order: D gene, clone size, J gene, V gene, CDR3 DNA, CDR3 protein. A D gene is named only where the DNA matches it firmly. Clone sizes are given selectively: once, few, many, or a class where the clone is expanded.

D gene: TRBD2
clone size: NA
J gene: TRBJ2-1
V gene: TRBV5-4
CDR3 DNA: TGTGCCAGCAGCGAGGGACTAGCGGGAGCAGGTGGCTACAATGAGCAGTTCTTC
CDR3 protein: CASSEGLAGAGGYNEQFF

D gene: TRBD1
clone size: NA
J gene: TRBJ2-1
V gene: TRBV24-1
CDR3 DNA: TGTGCCACCAGTTCCTTGACAGGGGGGGCCTACAATGAGCAGTTCTTC
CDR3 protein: CATSSLTGGAYNEQFF

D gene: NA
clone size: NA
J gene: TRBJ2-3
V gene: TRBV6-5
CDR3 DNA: TGTGCCAGCAGTTCCGATGTTGCGAGTACGCAGTATTTT
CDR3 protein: CASSSDVASTQYF

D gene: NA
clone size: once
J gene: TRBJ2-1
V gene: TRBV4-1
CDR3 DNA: TGCGCCAGCAGCCAAGTCGCGGACAATGAGCAGTTCTTC
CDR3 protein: CASSQVADNEQFF

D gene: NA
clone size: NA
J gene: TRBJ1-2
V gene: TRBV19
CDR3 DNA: TGTGCCAGTAAAGGGGAAAACTATGGCTACACCTTC
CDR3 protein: CASKGENYGYTF

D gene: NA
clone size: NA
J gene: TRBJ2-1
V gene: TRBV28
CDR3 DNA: TGTGCCAGCAGTGAAAGCGAGACTGCCTACAATGAGCAGTTCTTC
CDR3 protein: CASSESETAYNEQFF

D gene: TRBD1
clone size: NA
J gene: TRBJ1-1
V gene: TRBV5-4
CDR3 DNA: TGTGCCAGCAGACAGGGGACCGGCAGCCTCACTGAAGCTTTCTTT
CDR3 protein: CASRQGTGSLTEAFF

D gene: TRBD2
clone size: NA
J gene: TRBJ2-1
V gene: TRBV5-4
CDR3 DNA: TGTGCCAGCAGCTCGCTTAGCGGGAGCTCCTACAATGAGCAGTTCTTC
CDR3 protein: CASSSLSGSSYNEQFF

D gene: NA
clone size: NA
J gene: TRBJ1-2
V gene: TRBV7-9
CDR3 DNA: TGTGCCAGCAGCTTAGGGGGGCGCGGCTCCGGCACCAACTATGGCTACACCTTC
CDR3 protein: CASSLGGRGSGTNYGYTF

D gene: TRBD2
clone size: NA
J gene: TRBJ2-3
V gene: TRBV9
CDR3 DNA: TGTGCCAGCAGTAGCGGGAGTGGGACAGATACGCAGTATTTT
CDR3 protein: CASSSGSGTDTQYF

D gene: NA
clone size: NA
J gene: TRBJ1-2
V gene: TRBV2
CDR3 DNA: TGTGCCAGCAGGAGGATCCAAACAAACTATGGCTACACCTTC
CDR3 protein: CASRRIQTNYGYTF

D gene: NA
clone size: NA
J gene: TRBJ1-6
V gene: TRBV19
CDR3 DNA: TGTGCCAGTAGTGACTGGGGGGTACCCCTCCACTTT
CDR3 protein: CASSDWGVPLHF

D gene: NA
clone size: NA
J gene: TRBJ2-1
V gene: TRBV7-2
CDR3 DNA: TGTGCCAGCAGCTTAGCCGCTACCGATTACAATGAGCAGTTCTTC
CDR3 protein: CASSLAATDYNEQFF

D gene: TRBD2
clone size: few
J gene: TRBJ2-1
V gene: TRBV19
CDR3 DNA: TGTGCCAGTACGGTCGGGACTAGAATCGGTGAGCAGTTCTTC
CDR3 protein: CASTVGTRIGEQFF

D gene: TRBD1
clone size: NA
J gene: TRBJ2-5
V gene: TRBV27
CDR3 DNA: TGTGCCAGCAGTACTGGGGACAGACAAGAGACCCAGTACTTC
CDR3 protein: CASSTGDRQETQYF

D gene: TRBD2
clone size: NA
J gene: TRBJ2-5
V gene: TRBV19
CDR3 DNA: TGTGCCAGTAGTATACCTAGCGGGAGGGTAGAGACCCAGTACTTC
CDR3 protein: CASSIPSGRVETQYF

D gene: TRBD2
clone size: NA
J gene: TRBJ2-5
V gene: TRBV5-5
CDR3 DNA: TGTGCCAGCAGCGCCCCGGGGGGAGAGACCCAGTACTTC
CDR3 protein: CASSAPGGETQYF

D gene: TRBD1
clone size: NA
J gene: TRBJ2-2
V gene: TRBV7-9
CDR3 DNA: TGTGCCAGCAGCTTGGGACAGGGAAACACCGGGGAGCTGTTTTTT
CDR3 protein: CASSLGQGNTGELFF

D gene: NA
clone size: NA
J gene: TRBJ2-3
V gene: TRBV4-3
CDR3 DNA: TGCGCCAGCAGCCCCAGATCAGGGCAGATTTACACGCCATATAGCACAGATACGCAGTATTTT
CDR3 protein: CASSPRSGQIYTPYSTDTQYF

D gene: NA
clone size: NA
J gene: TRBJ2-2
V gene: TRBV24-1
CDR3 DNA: TGTGCCACCAGTAGCCTAGCGCAAAACACCGGGGAGCTGTTTTTT
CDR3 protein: CATSSLAQNTGELFF

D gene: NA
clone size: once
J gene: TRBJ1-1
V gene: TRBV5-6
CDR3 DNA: TGTGCCAGCAGCTTGGCGCAGGGGCGGAACACTGAAGCTTTCTTT
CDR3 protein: CASSLAQGRNTEAFF

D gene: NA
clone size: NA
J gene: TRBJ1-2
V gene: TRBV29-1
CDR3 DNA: TGCAGCGTTGACAGGACTCAATATGGCTACACCTTC
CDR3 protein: CSVDRTQYGYTF

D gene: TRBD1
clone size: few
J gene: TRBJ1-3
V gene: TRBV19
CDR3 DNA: TGTGCCAGTAGTATAGTCCGGGACAGGGTATATTTT
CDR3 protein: CASSIVRDRVYF

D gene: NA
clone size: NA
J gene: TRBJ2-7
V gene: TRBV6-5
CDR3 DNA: TGTGCCAGCAGTTACAGGGGGAACAGGGAGCAGTACTTC
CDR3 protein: CASSYRGNREQYF

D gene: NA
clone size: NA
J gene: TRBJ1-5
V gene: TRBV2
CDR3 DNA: TGTGCCAGCAGTGAAGCCGGGAGAGGTCAGCCCCAGCATTTT
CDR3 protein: CASSEAGRGQPQHF

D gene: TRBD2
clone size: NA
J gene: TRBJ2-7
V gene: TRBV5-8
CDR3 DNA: TGTGCCAGCAGCCCTCCGACTAGCGATGCCTACGAGCAGTACTTC
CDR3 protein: CASSPPTSDAYEQYF

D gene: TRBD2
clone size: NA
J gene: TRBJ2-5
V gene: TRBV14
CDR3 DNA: TGTGCCAGCAGCCGACCGGGACTAGGAGCGGAGACCCAGTACTTC
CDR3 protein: CASSRPGLGAETQYF